The source of this TCR beta chain is a study of technical replicates of blood from a handful of donors. Trimming cost V 5 bases and J 8 bases; bases outside gene matches: 6. The CDR3 contains 13 residues. Germline loops: CDR1 MNHEY, CDR2 SVGAGI. Method: immunoSEQ multiplex PCR; TCRdb's copy keeps in-frame clones and lacks some. Here the sample spans about 70,000 clones, approximately 93% being singletons. This clonotype originated in a human donor in good health. The chain employs TRBV6-5 and TRBJ1-1; 9 nucleotides line up with TRBD1. The specimen sequenced was T cells isolated from PBMCs. The CDR3 region is CASSTTGGLEAFF. Here the CDR3 DNA reads TGTGCCAGCAGTACCACAGGGGGCCTAGAAGCTTTCTTT.